This T cell receptor (beta chain) is from a study of T cell responses to AZD1222 COVID-19 vaccine (dated by TCRdb to 2020 to 2022). With regard to the full study: A total of about 240 trial participants underwent TCR sequencing, of whom 207 received two doses of AZD1222 and some 25 received two doses of the MenACWY control vaccine. Trial participants were enrolled into age subgroups of 18-55, 56-69 and 70-plus years, which contained roughly 140, 27 and 60 TCR-sequenced participants, respectively.

Per the publication, the time point label means: about 28 days (+/-7) after the second vaccine dose. AZD1222 recipients given second doses at about 4 weeks or at about 12 weeks were pooled, since spike-specific TCR depth and breadth were not found to differ between the two schedules. Samples from vaccinated people were obtained from the UK trials COV001 and COV002, which included a single-blind randomized controlled phase 2/3 trial of AZD1222 (ChAdOx1 nCoV-19) in healthy adults. For TCRbeta chain sequencing, PBMC samples were collected from trial participants at day 0 and at day 28 after the second dose. At the junction V is shortened by 3 bases and J by 0 bases, with 17 bases in between. Including the terminal cysteine and phenylalanine, the CDR3 comprises 18 residues. Only the CDR3 DNA stays, 54 bases, in frame from base 1. CDR1 and CDR2, per the germline V gene (reference sequence), are LNHDA and SQIVND.

Overall study outcomes, separate from this receptor: Only five to seven AZD1222 recipients were SARS-CoV-2 seropositive at baseline, limiting conclusions about previously exposed vaccinees. In the small 56-69-year group, the increase in depth fell short of significance, most likely because of low power. After two AZD1222 doses, both the breadth and the depth of spike-specific TCRs were significantly higher than at day 0 and than in MenACWY recipients. Epitopes outside the regions mutated in the B.1.351 and B.1.1.7 variants were reportedly recognized by nearly half of the unique spike-specific TCRs. Most participants were white British and females outnumbered males, and the authors suggested that clonal diversity may have been underestimated. No day 14 peak-response samples were available, so repertoires were characterized only after the peak T cell response. The vaccine-associated CD4 TCRs covered the entire spike protein, and the dominant responses fell in regions 160-218 and 743-854.

The CDR3 regions of human TCRbeta chains were subjected to immunosequencing. The paper's data handling went like this. TCRs in the repertoires were compared against a reference library of SARS-CoV-2-specific TCRs that had been generated with the MIRA antigen-specificity platform. Breadth was defined as the fraction of unique TCRs that were SARS-CoV-2-associated, and depth was defined as the fraction of total T cells that were SARS-CoV-2-associated. Using the MIRA data, every spike-specific TCR was mapped to the spike region that the TCR reacted to and assigned to either a CD4 or a CD8 class. Log10-transformed breadth and depth values were compared by one-way ANOVA with Sidak's multiple comparisons tests. Held by TCRdb, this immuneACCESS table contains in-frame sequences only and omits some clones. Under half of the omission traces to an unresolved V gene where checked; the cause of the rest is unknown. The V and J calls and clone size are taken from that table; D and trimming were inferred from the DNA. The sample has 55,000 to 70,000 clones on record, 75% to 90% of them singletons. The ten largest clones add up to 6% to 7.5% of the sample.

This clone was picked up one time. Its target antigen remains unknown. One base away there is no much larger clone; base qualities are not given. The rearrangement combines TRBV19 with TRBJ1-4; the D gene is perhaps TRBD1, from 5 matching bases. The source was peripheral blood, collected 28 days after the second AZD1222 dose. This TCR derives from an adult who received the AZD1222 COVID-19 vaccine. The nucleotide sequence is TGTGCCAGTAGTATGAGGGGTGGATTAAGAGCAACTAATGAAAAACTGTTTTTT. It encodes CASSMRGGLRATNEKLFF.